The 17 T cell receptor beta chains given below trace back to one sample, sequenced in a study of blood T cell repertoires in COVID-19. Profiling relied on immunoSEQ multiplex PCR, and the TCRdb table lists in-frame clones only, not all of them. The sample consists of 370,000 or so clones, over 75% of them appearing once. Sequenced input: PBMCs or T cells enriched from blood (not recorded which). The receptors stem from a man aged 25 to 40 who had recovered from COVID-19.

The count of this clone is one. The chain joins TRBV5-1 to TRBJ1-5, with a possible D match to TRBD1 (6 bases). Germline V lookup: CDR1 SGHRS, CDR2 YFSETQ. Deletions cut 2 bases from V and 3 bases from J, with 12 bases between. The CDR3 runs 15 residues. The CDR3 reads CASSLGGSTNQPQHF. CDR3 sequence (DNA): TGCGCCAGCAGCTTAGGGGGTTCGACCAATCAGCCCCAGCATTTT.

The genes are TRBV18 and TRBJ2-1, with 7 bases lining up with TRBD1. This CDR3 contains 15 residues. The germline gives CDR1 KGHSH, CDR2 LQKENI. After removal of 3 bases from V and 8 bases from J, the junction contained 10 bases not matched to a gene. The CDR3 region has the DNA TGTGCCAGCTCACCCGACAGACCCCAGGGGGATGAGCAGTTCTTC. It yields the protein CASSPDRPQGDEQFF.

The V call is TRBV3-1 (or the pseudogene TRBV3-2), the J call TRBJ1-2; 7 bases are shared with TRBD1. V trimming: 1 base; J trimming: 8 bases; junction bases outside the gene matches: 7. The CDR3 consists of 14 residues. The germline gives CDR1 LGHDT, CDR2 YNNKEL (reference sequence). This chain's CDR3 is CASSQVGQVGGYTF. The CDR3 DNA sequence: TGTGCCAGCAGCCAAGTCGGACAGGTTGGAGGCTACACCTTC.

This sequence joins TRBV19 and TRBJ1-4; D is unclear. From germline, CDR1 is LNHDA and CDR2 SQIVND (reference sequence). The V and J ends lost 6 bases and 5 bases respectively, with 13 bases between them. The CDR3 consists of 14 residues. The CDR3 loop reads CASRPAGINEKLFF. The CDR3 DNA follows: TGTGCCAGTAGGCCGGCGGGGATCAATGAAAAACTGTTTTTT.

The V call is TRBV15, the J call TRBJ2-3, with TRBD2 identical over 8 bases. The germline gives CDR1 LNHNV, CDR2 YYDKDF (reference sequence). The J segment lost 0 bases and the V segment lost 0 bases, leaving 5 bases of the junction unmatched. This CDR3 spans 17 amino acids. The CDR3 nucleotides read TGTGCCACCAGCAGAGATGAGACGGGGGGGAGCACAGATACGCAGTATTTT. This sequence encodes CATSRDETGGSTDTQYF.

The chain has TRBV12-3 or TRBV12-4 and TRBJ1-1; no clear D gene. The V and J ends lost 10 bases and 5 bases respectively, with 17 bases between them. The CDR3 sequence is 13 residues long. CDR3: CATYTGGRTEAFF. The CDR3 bases are TGTGCCACGTACACCGGAGGCAGGACTGAAGCTTTCTTT.

The chain combines TRBV18 with TRBJ1-1; no definite D call. CDR3 length equals 14 residues. The V and J ends lost 0 bases and 3 bases respectively, with 8 bases between them. CDR1 KGHSH and CDR2 LQKENI come from the germline V gene. CDR3 nucleotide sequence: TGTGCCAGCTCACCACCGGTGGAGTACACTGAAGCTTTCTTT. It is translated as CASSPPVEYTEAFF.

The CDR3 region has the DNA TGCGCCAGCAGCCAAGAGCGCGGTGAAAAACTGTTTTTT. Translating it yields CASSQERGEKLFF. The V gene is TRBV4-1, the J gene TRBJ1-4, with no clear D. The V end was cut by 0 bases, the J end by 7 bases, with 6 bases between. CDR1 and CDR2 from the germline V gene are MGHRA and YSYEKL. The CDR3 consists of 13 residues.

This chain links TRBV15 with TRBJ1-1; a weak D match, TRBD1 (6 bases). There are 14 residues in the CDR3. The germline V and J ends were trimmed by 1 base and 5 bases, with 11 bases remaining between them. Germline CDR1 is LNHNV and CDR2 is YYDKDF (reference sequence). The CDR3 spells CATSRGQVETEAFF. The CDR3 bases are TGTGCCACCAGCAGAGGACAGGTTGAAACTGAAGCTTTCTTT.

V and J are TRBV18 and TRBJ1-2; 7 bases line up with TRBD1. J was trimmed by 7 bases and V by 4 bases; bases with no gene match: 9. This CDR3 is 14 amino acids long. Germline CDR1 is KGHSH and CDR2 is LQKENI. The CDR3 is CASSREDREVGYTF. As DNA, the CDR3 is TGTGCCAGCTCACGGGAAGACAGGGAGGTTGGCTACACCTTC. Together with reference TRBV18 and TRBJ1-2, the CDR3 gives the full variable domain: NAGVMQNPRHLVRRRGQEARLRCSPMKGHSHVYWYRQLPEEGLKFMVYLQKENIIDESGMPKERFSAEFPKEGPSILRIQQVVRGDSAAYFCASSREDREVGYTFGSGTRLTVV.

The J gene is TRBJ1-1, the V gene TRBV4-2; a weak D match, TRBD1 (5 bases). This CDR3 spans 18 amino acids. V was clipped by 3 bases and J by 0 bases, with 20 bases between them. Per the germline V gene, CDR1 is LGHNA and CDR2 is YNFKEQ. CDR3 in DNA: TGTGCCAGCAGCCAGCCAGGGAGGGGTGGACCCATGAACACTGAAGCTTTCTTT. Its translation is CASSQPGRGGPMNTEAFF.

V is TRBV6-6 and J is TRBJ2-3; perhaps TRBD2 as D (5 bases). The V end lost 5 bases, the J end lost 2 bases, and 17 bases lay between the germline ends. The germline V gene has CDR1 MNHNY and CDR2 SVGAGI (reference sequence). The CDR3 length is 16 residues. The CDR3 DNA sequence: TGTGCCAGCAGTCGACTCTCTAGCAGCTCCACAGATACGCAGTATTTT. Protein: CASSRLSSSSTDTQYF.

The rearrangement links TRBV14 to TRBJ2-1, with D possibly being TRBD2 (6 bases). Trimming left V 3 bases short and J 2 bases short, with 17 bases between. Per germline, CDR1 SGHDN and CDR2 FVKESK. The CDR3 is made up of 17 amino acids. The CDR3 sequence: CASSHAGLGGPYNEQFF. The CDR3 DNA sequence: TGTGCCAGCAGCCATGCAGGTTTGGGGGGACCCTACAATGAGCAGTTCTTC.

This chain links TRBV11-2 with TRBJ1-2; D is unclear. This CDR3 has 13 amino acids. Germline CDR1 is SGHAT and CDR2 is FQNNGV. The V and J ends lost 8 bases and 2 bases respectively, with 12 bases between them. The CDR3 spells CASLLEGNYGYTF. CDR3 coding DNA: TGTGCCAGCTTATTGGAGGGAAACTATGGCTACACCTTC. Using reference TRBV11-2 and TRBJ1-2 for the parts outside the CDR3, the full variable domain is EAGVAQSPRYKIIEKRQSVAFWCNPISGHATLYWYQQILGQGPKLLIQFQNNGVVDDSQLPKDRFSAERLKGVDSTLKIQPAKLEDSAVYLCASLLEGNYGYTFGSGTRLTVV.

This chain connects TRBV11-3 to TRBJ1-1; D unclear. The V and J ends lost 2 bases and 2 bases respectively, with 6 bases between them. This CDR3 comprises 13 residues. The germline CDR1 and CDR2 sequences are SGHNT and YENEEA. The CDR3 here is CASSLRDNTEAFF. The CDR3 DNA sequence: TGTGCCAGCAGCTTACGGGATAACACTGAAGCTTTCTTT.

DNA of the CDR3: TGCGCCAGCAGCTTGGGGGGACAGATCGCCCTGAACACCGGGGAGCTGTTTTTT. Its translation: CASSLGGQIALNTGELFF. The rearrangement joins TRBV5-1 to TRBJ2-2, with 7 bases fitting TRBD1. The CDR3 totals 18 residues. The ends lost 0 bases at V and 1 base at J; junction bases unmatched: 9. From germline, CDR1 is SGHRS and CDR2 YFSETQ. Drawing the rest from reference TRBV5-1 and TRBJ2-2, the complete variable domain is KAGVTQTPRYLIKTRGQQVTLSCSPISGHRSVSWYQQTPGQGLQFLFEYFSETQRNKGNFPGRFSGRQFSNSRSEMNVSTLELGDSALYLCASSLGGQIALNTGELFFGEGSRLTVL.

The CDR3 loop reads CASSPQTGGNYGYTF. CDR3 bases: TGTGCCAGCAGTCCTCAGACAGGGGGTAATTATGGCTACACCTTC. V usage is TRBV28 and J usage is TRBJ1-2; 9 bases agree with TRBD1. J was trimmed by 5 bases and V by 5 bases; bases with no gene match: 9. CDR1 is MDHEN, CDR2 SYDVKM, per germline. The CDR3 totals 15 residues.